This T cell receptor (beta chain) is from a study of cytomegalovirus exposure and HLA in healthy donors. Study results and limitations: A later analysis reportedly found that, within productive TCRs, an Asian-associated ancestry cluster had fewer N-insertions than the mean observed across the approximately 660 donors.

As regards this clone: Its antigen is still unknown. At one end, the junction sequence differs from germline, possibly due to a read error.

The PCR ran on 60 Vbeta and 13 Jbeta primers. Profiling relied on immunoSEQ multiplex PCR, and the TCRdb table lists in-frame clones only, not all of them. The sample includes 37,000 or so clones, about four fifths of them seen just once. The CDR3 loop spans 13 amino acids. Per the germline V gene, CDR1 is SSHAT and CDR2 is FNYEAQ (reference sequence). The sequenced sample consisted of PBMCs. V gene TRBV7-7 combines with J gene TRBJ2-5, with a possible D match to TRBD1 (5 bases). The TCR comes from a woman aged 35 to 49 in good health and CMV-seronegative. This CDR3 is CASSLGPGETQYF. In nucleotides, the CDR3 is TGTGCTAGCAGCTTAGGCCCAGGGGAGACCCAGTACTTC. Full variable domain (missing parts from reference TRBV7-7 and TRBJ2-5): GAGVSQSPRYKVTKRGQDVTLRCDPISSHATLYWYQQALGQGPEFLTYFNYEAQPDKSGLPSDRFSAERPEGSISTLTIQRTEQRDSAMYRCASSLGPGETQYFGPGTRLLVL.